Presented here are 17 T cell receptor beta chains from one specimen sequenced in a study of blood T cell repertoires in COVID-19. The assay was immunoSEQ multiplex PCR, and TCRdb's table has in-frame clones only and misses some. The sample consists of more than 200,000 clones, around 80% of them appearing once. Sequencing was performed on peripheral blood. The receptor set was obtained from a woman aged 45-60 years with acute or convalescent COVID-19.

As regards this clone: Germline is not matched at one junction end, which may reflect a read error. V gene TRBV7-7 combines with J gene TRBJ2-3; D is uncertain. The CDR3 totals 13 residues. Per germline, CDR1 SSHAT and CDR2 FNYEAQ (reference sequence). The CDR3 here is CASSLTAADTQYF. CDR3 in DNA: TGTGCTAGCAGCTTAACCGCAGCAGATACGCAGTATTTT.

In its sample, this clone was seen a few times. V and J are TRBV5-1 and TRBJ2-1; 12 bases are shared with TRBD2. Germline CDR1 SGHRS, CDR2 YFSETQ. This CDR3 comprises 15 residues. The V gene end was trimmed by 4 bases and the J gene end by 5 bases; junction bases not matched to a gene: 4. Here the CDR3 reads CASSLWTSGNNEQFF. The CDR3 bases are TGCGCCAGCAGCCTGTGGACTAGCGGGAACAATGAGCAGTTCTTC.

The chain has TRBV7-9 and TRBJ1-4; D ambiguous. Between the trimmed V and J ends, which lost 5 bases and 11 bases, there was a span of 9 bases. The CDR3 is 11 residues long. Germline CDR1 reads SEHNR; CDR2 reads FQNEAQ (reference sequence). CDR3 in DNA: TGTGCCAGCAGCCAAGAGTTTAAACTGTTTTTT. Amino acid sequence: CASSQEFKLFF.

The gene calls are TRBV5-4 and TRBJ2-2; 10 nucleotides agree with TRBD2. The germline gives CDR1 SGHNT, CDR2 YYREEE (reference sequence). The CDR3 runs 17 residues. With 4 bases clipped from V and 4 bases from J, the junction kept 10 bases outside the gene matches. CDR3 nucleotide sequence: TGTGCCAGCAGCGACGGGAGGAGCGGGAGGGGCACCGGGGAGCTGTTTTTT. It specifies CASSDGRSGRGTGELFF. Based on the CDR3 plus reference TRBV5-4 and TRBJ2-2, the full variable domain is ETGVTQSPTHLIKTRGQQVTLRCSSQSGHNTVSWYQQALGQGPQFIFQYYREEENGRGNFPPRFSGLQFPNYSSELNVNALELDDSALYLCASSDGRSGRGTGELFFGEGSRLTVL.

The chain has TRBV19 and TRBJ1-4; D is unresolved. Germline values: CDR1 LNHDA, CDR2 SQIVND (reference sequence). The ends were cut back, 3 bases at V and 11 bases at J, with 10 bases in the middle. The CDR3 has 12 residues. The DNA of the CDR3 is TGTGCCAGTAGTATTTTGGCGGGGAAACTGTTTTTT. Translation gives CASSILAGKLFF.

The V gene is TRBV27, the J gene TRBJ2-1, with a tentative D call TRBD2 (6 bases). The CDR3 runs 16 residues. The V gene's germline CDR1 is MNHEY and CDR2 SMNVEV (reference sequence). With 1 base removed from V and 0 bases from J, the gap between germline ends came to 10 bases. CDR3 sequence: CASSLWYGSSYNEQFF. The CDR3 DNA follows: TGTGCCAGCAGTTTATGGTACGGGAGCTCCTACAATGAGCAGTTCTTC.

The CDR3 region is CASSLNGQDYNEQFF. In nucleotides, the CDR3 is TGTGCCAGCAGCTTAAATGGGCAGGATTACAATGAGCAGTTCTTC. The chain carries TRBV11-2 and TRBJ2-1; D uncertain. Trimming cost V 2 bases and J 4 bases, with 12 bases left between them. The CDR3 runs 15 residues. Germline loops: CDR1 SGHAT, CDR2 FQNNGV.

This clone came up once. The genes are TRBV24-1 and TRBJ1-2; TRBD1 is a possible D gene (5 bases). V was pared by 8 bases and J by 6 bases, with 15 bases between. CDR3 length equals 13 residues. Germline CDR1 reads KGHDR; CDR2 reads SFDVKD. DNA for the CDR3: TGTGCCACCACGATGGGGGGAGGAGATGGCTACACCTTC. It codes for CATTMGGGDGYTF.

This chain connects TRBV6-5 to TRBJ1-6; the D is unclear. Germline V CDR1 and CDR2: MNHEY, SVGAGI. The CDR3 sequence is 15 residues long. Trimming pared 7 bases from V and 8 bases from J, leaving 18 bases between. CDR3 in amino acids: CASNVEGAPDSPLHF. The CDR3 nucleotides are TGTGCCAGCAATGTTGAGGGTGCACCGGATTCACCCCTCCACTTT.

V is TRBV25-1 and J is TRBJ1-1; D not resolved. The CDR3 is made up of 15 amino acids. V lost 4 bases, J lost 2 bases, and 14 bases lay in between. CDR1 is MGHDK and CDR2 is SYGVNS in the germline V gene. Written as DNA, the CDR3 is TGTGCCAGCAGTGGAGCGGGTGGGGTTAACACTGAAGCTTTCTTT. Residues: CASSGAGGVNTEAFF.

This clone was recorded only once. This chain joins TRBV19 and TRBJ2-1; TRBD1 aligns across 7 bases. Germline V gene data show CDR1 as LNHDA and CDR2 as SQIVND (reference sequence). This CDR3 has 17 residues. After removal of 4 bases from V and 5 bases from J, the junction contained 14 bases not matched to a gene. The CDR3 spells CASSSFLTGSSNNEQFF. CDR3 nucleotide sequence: TGTGCCAGTAGTAGTTTTTTGACAGGGTCATCCAACAATGAGCAGTTCTTC. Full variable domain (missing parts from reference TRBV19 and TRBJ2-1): DGGITQSPKYLFRKEGQNVTLSCEQNLNHDAMYWYRQDPGQGLRLIYYSQIVNDFQKGDIAEGYSVSREKKESFPLTVTSAQKNPTAFYLCASSSFLTGSSNNEQFFGPGTRLTVL.

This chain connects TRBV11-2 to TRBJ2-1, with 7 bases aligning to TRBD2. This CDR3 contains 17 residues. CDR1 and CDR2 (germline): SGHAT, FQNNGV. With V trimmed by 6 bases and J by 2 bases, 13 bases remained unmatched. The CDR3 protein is CASSRGGRRETYNEQFF. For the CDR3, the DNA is TGTGCCAGCAGTCGTGGTGGGAGGCGGGAGACCTACAATGAGCAGTTCTTC.

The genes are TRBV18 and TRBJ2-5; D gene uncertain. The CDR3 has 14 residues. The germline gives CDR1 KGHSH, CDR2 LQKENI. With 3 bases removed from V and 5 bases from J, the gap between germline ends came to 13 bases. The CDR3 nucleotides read TGTGCCAGCTCACCTTTCTCTACGCGGGAGACCCAGTACTTC. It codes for CASSPFSTRETQYF.

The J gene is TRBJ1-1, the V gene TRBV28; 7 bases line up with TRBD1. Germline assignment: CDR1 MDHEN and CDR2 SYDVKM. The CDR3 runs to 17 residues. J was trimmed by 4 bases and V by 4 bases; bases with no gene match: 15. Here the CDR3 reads CASSYGTAPSDGTEAFF. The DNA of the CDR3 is TGTGCCAGCAGTTACGGGACAGCCCCTAGCGATGGCACTGAAGCTTTCTTT.

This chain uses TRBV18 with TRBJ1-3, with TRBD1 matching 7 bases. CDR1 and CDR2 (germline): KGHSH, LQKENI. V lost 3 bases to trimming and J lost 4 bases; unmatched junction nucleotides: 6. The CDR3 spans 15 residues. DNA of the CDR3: TGTGCCAGCTCACCCCCCACAGGGGCCGGAAACACCATATATTTT. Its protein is CASSPPTGAGNTIYF.

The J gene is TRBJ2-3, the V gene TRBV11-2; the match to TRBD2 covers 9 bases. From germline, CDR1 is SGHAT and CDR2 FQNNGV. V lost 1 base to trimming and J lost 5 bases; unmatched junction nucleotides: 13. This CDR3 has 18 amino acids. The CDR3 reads CASSLGPGLAGNGDTQYF. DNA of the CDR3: TGTGCCAGCAGCTTAGGGCCCGGGCTAGCGGGAAACGGAGATACGCAGTATTTT.

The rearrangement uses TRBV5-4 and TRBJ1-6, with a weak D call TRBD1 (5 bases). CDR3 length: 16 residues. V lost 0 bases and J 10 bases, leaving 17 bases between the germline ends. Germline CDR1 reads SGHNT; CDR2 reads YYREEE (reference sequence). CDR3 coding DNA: TGTGCCAGCAGCTTGGCAAGCCAGGGCCGAAGGTCACCCCTCCACTTT. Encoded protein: CASSLASQGRRSPLHF.